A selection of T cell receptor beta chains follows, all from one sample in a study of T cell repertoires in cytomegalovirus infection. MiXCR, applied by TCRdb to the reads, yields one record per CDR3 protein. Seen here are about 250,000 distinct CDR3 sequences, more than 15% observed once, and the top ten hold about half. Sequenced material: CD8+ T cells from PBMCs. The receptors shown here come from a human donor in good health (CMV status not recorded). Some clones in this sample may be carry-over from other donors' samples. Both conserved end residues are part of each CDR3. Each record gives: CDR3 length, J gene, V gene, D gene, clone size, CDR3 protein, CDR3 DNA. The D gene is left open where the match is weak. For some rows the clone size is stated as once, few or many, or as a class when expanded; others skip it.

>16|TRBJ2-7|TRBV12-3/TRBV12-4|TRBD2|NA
CASSFSVAGEAYEQYF
TGTGCCAGCAGTTTTTCGGTAGCGGGGGAGGCCTACGAGCAGTACTTC
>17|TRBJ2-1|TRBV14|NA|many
CASSQHPGQSRGGEQFF
TGTGCCAGCAGCCAACACCCGGGACAATCACGAGGGGGTGAGCAGTTCTTC
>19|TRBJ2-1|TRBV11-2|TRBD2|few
CASSLVGLAGGGSYNEQFF
TGTGCCAGCAGCTTAGTGGGACTAGCGGGGGGGGGTTCCTACAATGAGCAGTTCTTC
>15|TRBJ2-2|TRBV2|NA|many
CAVTLGGPNTGELFF
TGTGCCGTCACACTGGGGGGACCGAACACCGGGGAGCTGTTTTTT
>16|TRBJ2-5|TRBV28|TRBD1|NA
CASSFPGQGSGETQYF
TGTGCCAGCAGTTTCCCTGGACAGGGTAGTGGAGAGACCCAGTACTTC
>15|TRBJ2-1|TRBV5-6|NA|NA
CASNPRGGVHDEQFF
TGTGCCAGCAACCCCCGCGGGGGCGTACACGATGAGCAGTTCTTC
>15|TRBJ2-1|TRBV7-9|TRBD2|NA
CASSPRGLAYNEQFF
TGTGCCAGCAGCCCGAGGGGACTAGCCTACAATGAGCAGTTCTTC
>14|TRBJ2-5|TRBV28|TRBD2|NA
CASRGLEPQETQYF
TGTGCCAGCAGGGGACTAGAGCCACAAGAGACCCAGTACTTC
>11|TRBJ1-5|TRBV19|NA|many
CASSIAGFQHF
TGTGCCAGTAGTATAGCTGGATTCCAGCATTTT
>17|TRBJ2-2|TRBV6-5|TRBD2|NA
CASSYFGGGVNTGELFF
TGTGCCAGCAGTTACTTCGGCGGGGGAGTTAACACCGGGGAGCTGTTTTTT
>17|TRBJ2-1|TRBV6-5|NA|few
CASSYVFSGDSYNEQFF
TGTGCCAGCAGTTACGTGTTCTCGGGGGACTCCTACAATGAGCAGTTCTTC
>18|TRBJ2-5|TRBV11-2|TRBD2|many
CASSRPRTSGGLQETQYF
TGTGCCAGCAGCCGCCCCCGGACTAGCGGGGGACTCCAAGAGACCCAGTACTTC
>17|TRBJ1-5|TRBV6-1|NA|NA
CASSPGTQNRSNQPQHF
TGTGCCAGCAGCCCCGGGACTCAGAACCGTAGCAATCAGCCCCAGCATTTT
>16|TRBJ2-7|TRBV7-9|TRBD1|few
CASSPTGDYGSYEQYF
TGTGCCAGCAGCCCAACAGGGGATTACGGCTCCTACGAGCAGTACTTC
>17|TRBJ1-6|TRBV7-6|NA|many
CASSPIPPGANNSPLHF
TGTGCCAGCAGCCCCATTCCTCCGGGGGCCAATAATTCACCCCTCCACTTT
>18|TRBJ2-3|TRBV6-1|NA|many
CASSELWRTASITDTQYF
TGTGCCAGCAGTGAATTATGGAGGACAGCTTCTATCACAGATACGCAGTATTTT
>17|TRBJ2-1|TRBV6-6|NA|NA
CASSYSRPGSLYNEQFF
TGTGCCAGCAGTTACTCGAGACCCGGCTCGCTCTACAATGAGCAGTTCTTC
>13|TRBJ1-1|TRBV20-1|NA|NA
CSVPQGYDTEAFF
TGCAGTGTTCCCCAGGGGTACGACACTGAAGCTTTCTTT
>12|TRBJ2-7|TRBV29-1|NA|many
CSVEDSIYEQYF
TGCAGCGTTGAAGATTCCATCTACGAGCAGTACTTC
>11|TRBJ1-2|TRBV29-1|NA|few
CSVVRERGYTF
TGCAGCGTTGTCAGGGAGCGTGGCTACACCTTC
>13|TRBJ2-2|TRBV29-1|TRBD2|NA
CSAGGGAAGELFF
TGCAGCGCCGGGGGAGGGGCCGCCGGGGAGCTGTTTTTT
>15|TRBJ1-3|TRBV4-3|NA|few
CASSQVENSGNTIYF
TGCGCCAGCAGCCAGGTTGAGAACTCTGGAAACACCATATATTTT
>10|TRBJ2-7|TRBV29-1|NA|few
CSVEVDEQYF
TGCAGCGTTGAAGTGGACGAGCAGTACTTC
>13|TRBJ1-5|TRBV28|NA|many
CASSQGGNQPQHF
TGTGCCAGCAGTCAGGGCGGCAATCAGCCCCAGCATTTT
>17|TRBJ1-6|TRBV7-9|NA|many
CASSFGPGGTYNSPLHF
NA
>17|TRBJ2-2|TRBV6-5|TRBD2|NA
CASSYWAGGLNTGELFF
TGTGCCAGCAGTTACTGGGCGGGGGGTTTGAACACCGGGGAGCTGTTTTTT
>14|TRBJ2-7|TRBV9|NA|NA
CASSVGDVSYEQYF
TGTGCCAGCAGCGTAGGGGACGTTAGCTACGAGCAGTACTTC